These 21 T cell receptor beta chains were sequenced from one sample in a study of regulatory T cells in long-lasting Graves disease. With iRepertoire HTBI primers and Arm-PCR of CDR3 regions, TCR beta libraries were built. TCRdb itself ran the multiplex PCR reads through MiXCR, one entry per CDR3 protein. The repertoire includes around 450,000 distinct CDR3 sequences, about 22% of them detected once, and around 7% sits in the top ten. Time point of the sample: persistent/refractory GD, antithyroid drugs over 5 years with positive TRAb. PBMC RNA served as the TCR library source. The input for sequencing was peripheral blood mononuclear cells (PBMCs), taken when the disease was refractory, from a patient treated with antithyroid drugs. Every receptor here comes from a female donor with Graves disease.

At least ten counts were recorded for this clonotype. The rearrangement joins TRBV6-1 to TRBJ2-7; no clear D gene. Germline V CDR1 and CDR2: MNHNS, SASEGT. Trimming removed 6 bases from V and 1 base from J, with 16 bases in between. The CDR3 loop spans 15 amino acids. The CDR3 nucleotides are TGTGCCAGCAGCAAACTCCTCCAAGGATCCTACGAGCAGTACTTC. Translated: CASSKLLQGSYEQYF.

The table lists this clonotype with many counts. This chain connects TRBV2 to TRBJ1-5; D is uncertain. CDR3 length equals 14 residues. The germline gives CDR1 SNHLY, CDR2 FYNNEI. V gave up 6 bases and J gave up 1 base, with 10 bases separating them. This CDR3 is CASSQTNSNQPQHF. In nucleotides, the CDR3 is TGTGCCAGCAGCCAGACAAACAGCAATCAGCCCCAGCATTTT.

This rearrangement joins TRBV20-1 to TRBJ1-5; possibly TRBD1 for D (6 bases). The V gene's germline CDR1 is DFQATT and CDR2 SNEGSKA (reference sequence). V lost 5 bases, J lost 5 bases, and 25 bases lay in between. There are 17 residues in the CDR3. The CDR3 DNA follows: TGCAGTGCTCTAACCTCCTCCGGGGGGCGGGCGGATCAGCCCCAGCATTTT. Protein: CSALTSSGGRADQPQHF.

Only a few counts were recorded for this clonotype. The chain combines TRBV7-8 with TRBJ2-7; D ambiguous. The length of the CDR3 is 15 residues. The germline V gene has CDR1 SGHVS and CDR2 FQNEAQ. The V end lost 5 bases, the J end lost 3 bases, and 17 bases lay between the germline ends. The chain's CDR3 is CASSRHGQSDYEQYF. CDR3 nucleotides: TGTGCCAGCAGCCGTCACGGGCAGTCTGACTACGAGCAGTACTTC.

This clonotype was found many times. J is TRBJ2-7 and V is TRBV28, with D perhaps matching TRBD2 (5 bases). This CDR3 has 12 amino acids. Trimming took 5 bases from V and 7 from J, leaving 12 bases between them. CDR1 is MDHEN and CDR2 is SYDVKM in the germline V gene. The CDR3 region has the DNA TGTGCCAGCAGTCCCTCGGGGTGGGAGCAGTACTTC. Amino acid sequence: CASSPSGWEQYF.

The J gene is TRBJ2-1, the V gene TRBV7-9; D possibly corresponds to TRBD2 (6 bases). The CDR3 covers 15 residues. With 9 bases removed from V and 3 bases from J, the gap between germline ends came to 18 bases. CDR1 SEHNR and CDR2 FQNEAQ come from the germline V gene (reference sequence). The DNA for the CDR3 is TGTGCCAGTCCCTCCAACGGGGGAATCTACAATGAGCAGTTCTTC. Amino acid sequence: CASPSNGGIYNEQFF.

The CDR3 DNA reads TGTGCCAGTAGTAGGCAGATCTATAGCAATCAGCCCCAGCATTTT. This gives the protein CASSRQIYSNQPQHF. J is TRBJ1-5 and V is TRBV19; no reliable D call. The CDR3 is 15 amino acids. Germline assignment: CDR1 LNHDA and CDR2 SQIVND (reference sequence). Trimming stripped 4 bases from V and 0 bases from J, with 10 bases between. Based on the CDR3 plus reference TRBV19 and TRBJ1-5, the full variable domain is DGGITQSPKYLFRKEGQNVTLSCEQNLNHDAMYWYRQDPGQGLRLIYYSQIVNDFQKGDIAEGYSVSREKKESFPLTVTSAQKNPTAFYLCASSRQIYSNQPQHFGDGTRLSIL.

The chain joins TRBV6-2 or TRBV6-3 to TRBJ2-7; possibly TRBD2 for D (6 bases). The V end lost 5 bases, the J end lost 3 bases, and 23 bases lay between the germline ends. This CDR3 comprises 17 residues. Germline CDR1 MNHEY, CDR2 SVGEGT. CDR3 coding DNA: TGTGCCAGCAGTCAAGCCCCTCCGGGACTTTCAAACTACGAGCAGTACTTC. Its protein is CASSQAPPGLSNYEQYF.

The chain is built from TRBV20-1 and TRBJ2-5; 8 nucleotides align to TRBD1. J was trimmed by 7 bases and V by 1 base; bases with no gene match: 11. The germline gives CDR1 DFQATT, CDR2 SNEGSKA (reference sequence). The CDR3 covers 15 residues. The CDR3 sequence: CSARVSTGVDGTQYF. In DNA form, the CDR3 reads TGCAGTGCTAGAGTCTCGACAGGGGTGGACGGGACCCAGTACTTC.

The gene calls are TRBV19 and TRBJ2-2, with 7 bases matching TRBD1. The CDR3 extends over 13 amino acids. V gave up 7 bases and J gave up 4 bases; unmatched junction bases: 3. Germline CDR1 reads LNHDA; CDR2 reads SQIVND (reference sequence). CDR3 bases: TGTGCCAGTAATGACAGGGCCACCGGGGAGCTGTTTTTT. Translating it yields CASNDRATGELFF.

The chain combines TRBV12-3 or TRBV12-4 with TRBJ2-1, with TRBD2 matching over 12 bases. The CDR3 extends over 16 amino acids. The ends lost 6 bases at V and 10 bases at J; junction bases unmatched: 13. The CDR3 nucleotides are TGTGCCAGCAGCCGCCGGGGGCTAGCGGGGGGGCCCGAGCAGTTCTTC. It encodes CASSRRGLAGGPEQFF.

The V gene is TRBV3-1, the J gene TRBJ2-7, with a tentative D call TRBD2 (5 bases). This CDR3 region has 14 residues. V was shortened by 0 bases and J by 2 bases, with 8 bases between the two germline ends. Germline CDR1 reads LGHDT; CDR2 reads YNNKEL (reference sequence). The CDR3 protein is CASSQDSVTYEQYF. The CDR3 DNA follows: TGTGCCAGCAGCCAAGATAGCGTTACCTACGAGCAGTACTTC.

This clonotype was recorded a few times. Compared with germline, one end of the junction differs, possibly owing to a read error. The chain carries TRBV19 and TRBJ2-7; D not resolved. CDR1 is LNHDA and CDR2 is SQIVND in the germline V gene (reference sequence). The CDR3 is made up of 14 amino acids. The CDR3: CASSLDGATYEQYF. The CDR3 coding sequence is TGTGCCAGTAGTTTAGACGGAGCCACCTACGAGCAGTACTTC.

This clonotype was seen a handful of times. The CDR3 reads CASSWTTMNTEAFF. The CDR3 nucleotides read TGTGCCAGCAGCTGGACAACTATGAACACTGAAGCTTTCTTT. The chain has TRBV7-9 and TRBJ1-1, with D possibly TRBD1 on 5 matching bases. V lost 4 bases to trimming and J lost 0 bases, with 9 bases between them. This CDR3 has 14 amino acids. The germline V gene has CDR1 SEHNR and CDR2 FQNEAQ (reference sequence).

For this clonotype: Possible read error: a much larger clone is one base away. The rearrangement links TRBV28 to TRBJ1-2, with D unresolved. CDR3 length: 14 amino acids. Between the trimmed V and J ends, which lost 6 bases and 6 bases, there was a span of 17 bases. Germline values: CDR1 MDHEN, CDR2 SYDVKM. The CDR3 sequence is CASRMDPLVNGYTF. The CDR3 nucleotides are TGTGCCAGCAGGATGGACCCTTTGGTGAATGGCTACACCTTC.

This clonotype was seen at least ten times. The rearrangement links TRBV27 to TRBJ2-5, with unresolved D. V lost 0 bases and J 2 bases, leaving 10 bases between the germline ends. This CDR3 region has 15 residues. The germline V gene encodes CDR1 MNHEY and CDR2 SMNVEV (reference sequence). The CDR3 DNA sequence: TGTGCCAGCAGTTTATCTCCCGTGACTCAAGAGACCCAGTACTTC. It codes for CASSLSPVTQETQYF.

In this sample, this clonotype turned up a few times. J is TRBJ1-5 and V is TRBV20-1, with TRBD1 identical over 7 bases. The CDR3 sequence is 16 residues long. Germline lookup yields CDR1 DFQATT and CDR2 SNEGSKA (reference sequence). V lost 6 bases and J lost 1; bases outside the gene matches: 12. Here the CDR3 DNA reads TGCAGTGCCACAATCCACAGGGGTAGCAGCAATCAGCCCCAGCATTTT. As protein: CSATIHRGSSNQPQHF.

This clonotype has just a few counts. The rearrangement joins TRBV7-9 to TRBJ2-2, with 12 bases that match TRBD1. With 8 bases clipped from V and 1 base from J, the junction kept 11 bases outside the gene matches. The CDR3 sequence is 18 residues long. Germline V gene data show CDR1 as SEHNR and CDR2 as FQNEAQ (reference sequence). The CDR3 spells CASRRDRGRLENTGELFF. The CDR3 nucleotides are TGTGCCAGCCGCCGGGACAGGGGGCGATTGGAGAACACCGGGGAGCTGTTTTTT.

This clonotype was recorded many times. The chain recombines TRBV7-8 with TRBJ1-1, with D unresolved. Germline assignment: CDR1 SGHVS and CDR2 FQNEAQ. The V and J ends lost 2 bases and 7 bases respectively, with 8 bases between them. This CDR3 is 12 amino acids long. The CDR3 protein is CASSLIGNEAFF. The CDR3 coding sequence is TGTGCCAGCAGCTTAATTGGGAATGAAGCTTTCTTT.

The CDR3 DNA is TGTGCCAGCAGCTTAGCGCTCGACAATAGGTATTTT. It is translated as CASSLALDNRYF. J is TRBJ2-3 and V is TRBV7-9, with D unclear. Germline CDR1 reads SEHNR; CDR2 reads FQNEAQ (reference sequence). The CDR3 loop spans 12 amino acids. The V and J ends lost 0 bases and 14 bases respectively, with 12 bases between them.

The gene calls are TRBV6-6 and TRBJ2-5, with a tentative D call TRBD2 (6 bases). This CDR3 is built from 13 residues. Trimming cost V 0 bases and J 5 bases, with 7 bases left between them. Looked up from germline, CDR1 is MNHNY and CDR2 is SVGAGI (reference sequence). The CDR3 DNA reads as TGTGCCAGCAGTTACTCGAGCGGGGAGACCCAGTACTTC. Amino acid sequence: CASSYSSGETQYF.